The sequence of this TCR beta chain was determined in a study of shared clonotypes between healthy human individuals. Study-level findings and limits: Relative to clonotypes present in all four donors, those not shared had lower generation probabilities. Rarefaction indicated that sorted-subset sequencing remained incomplete although depth was large.

Naive CD8 cells, CD45RO-negative and positively selected for CCR7, excluded terminally differentiated effector memory CD45RA+ cells. In the authors' methods: Filtering differed, since immunoSEQ gave only junction sequences and no quality scores. Sequencing was performed with immunoSEQ multiplex PCR; in TCRdb, only in-frame clones are kept and a portion is missing. That table gives V, J and clone size, and the DNA gave D and trimming. The sample consists of 2 million to 2.5 million clones, about 95% of them appearing once. There are 13 residues in the CDR3. Germline V gene sequence: CDR1 LGHNA, CDR2 YNFKEQ. V dropped 1 base and J dropped 10 bases, with 11 bases sitting between them. Concerning this clone itself: The target antigen is unknown.

Material: naive CD8+ T cells sorted from blood. This rearrangement joins TRBV4-2 to TRBJ2-1; no clear D. The receptor's source is a man aged 18 to 29 in good health. The CDR3 DNA reads as TGTGCCAGCAGCCAAGTTGGGGTAGGGGAGCAGTTCTTC. Its translation: CASSQVGVGEQFF.